This TCR beta chain was observed in a study of response to subunit inactivated influenza vaccine. Study conclusions and caveats: Authors suggested seasonal influenza vaccinations each recruit few new T cells.

TCRdb re-called the RT-PCR reads through MiXCR, storing one row per CDR3 protein. The sample has 540,000 or so distinct CDR3 sequences, over 10% seen once; the top ten hold roughly 13%. J lost 6 bases, V lost 1 base, and 9 bases had no gene match. The CDR3 is made up of 16 amino acids. Germline V gives CDR1 SEHNR, CDR2 FQNEAQ (reference sequence). A remark on this clonotype: Its cognate antigen is unknown.

Sequencing was performed on PBMCs from blood, taken roughly 45 days after vaccination. This chain joins TRBV7-9 and TRBJ2-5, with 9 bases identical to TRBD2. This receptor was taken from a middle-aged man who received an inactivated influenza vaccine. The CDR3 DNA reads as TGTGCCAGCAGCTTAGATCACGGCGGGGGGGTGAAGACCCAGTACTTC. It translates to CASSLDHGGGVKTQYF.